The following is a T cell receptor (beta chain) sequence with its context. Its antigen is as yet unknown. Expressed TCRB transcripts were sequenced after all isolated RNA was converted to cDNA. This table comes from immunoSEQ multiplex PCR, and its TCRdb copy is limited to in-frame clones, with some not included. In the table there are 220,000 or so clones, 68% of which are singletons. The data were taken from a study of beta chain features in type 1 diabetes. Study-wide points: People with Type 1 diabetes carried modestly yet significantly shorter TCRB CDR3s in all four CD4+ subsets.

A CD45RO/CCR7/CD25/CD127/CD95/CD27 panel sorted naive, central memory, regulatory and stem cell-like memory CD4+ cells. The V and J ends lost 0 bases and 7 bases respectively, with 14 bases between them. The CDR3 is made up of 15 amino acids. Germline CDR1 and CDR2: SGHDT and YYEEEE. The rearrangement joins TRBV5-6 to TRBJ2-4; D might be TRBD2 (5 bases). Sequencing was carried out using naive CD4+ T cells from blood. The receptor's source is a man aged 30 to 45 in good health. This chain's CDR3 is CASSLALRGRNIQYF. The CDR3 bases are TGTGCCAGCAGCTTGGCCCTACGGGGAAGGAACATTCAGTACTTC.